This is a list of T cell receptor beta chains from one sample in a study of blood T cell repertoires in COVID-19. Clones were sequenced by immunoSEQ multiplex PCR, and TCRdb holds only the in-frame ones, with some missing. The sample includes about 210,000 clones, roughly 78% of them seen just once. Sequenced sample: peripheral blood. Receptor source: a woman aged 40 to 49 with acute or convalescent COVID-19. Each CDR3 is given with its conserved first and last residue. Clone sizes are given selectively: once, few, many, or a class where the clone is expanded.

J gene: TRBJ2-7; clone size: .; V gene: TRBV3-1/TRBV3-2; CDR3 protein: CASSQVPSGGLEEQYF
J gene: TRBJ2-5; clone size: once; V gene: TRBV11-2; CDR3 protein: CASSPHTSGQETQYF
J gene: TRBJ2-4; clone size: .; V gene: TRBV2; CDR3 protein: CASSVAFGGGKNIQYF
J gene: TRBJ1-2; clone size: .; V gene: TRBV29-1; CDR3 protein: CSSNTGDSRYYTF
J gene: TRBJ1-5; clone size: once; V gene: TRBV10-3; CDR3 protein: CAISEPDRGDQPQHF
J gene: TRBJ2-3; clone size: .; V gene: TRBV10-2; CDR3 protein: CASRGAGAVDTQYF
J gene: TRBJ1-2; clone size: .; V gene: TRBV27; CDR3 protein: CASSPGQGADYGYTF
J gene: TRBJ2-1; clone size: .; V gene: TRBV9; CDR3 protein: CASSLLAGAYNEQFF
J gene: TRBJ2-7; clone size: .; V gene: TRBV9; CDR3 protein: CASSVALAGDEQYF
J gene: TRBJ1-5; clone size: .; V gene: TRBV12-5; CDR3 protein: CASGSGVSSNQPQHF
J gene: TRBJ2-7; clone size: .; V gene: TRBV5-5; CDR3 protein: CASSSSGTGTYEQYF
J gene: TRBJ1-5; clone size: .; V gene: TRBV4-1; CDR3 protein: CASSQPDRGGNQPQHF
J gene: TRBJ2-1; clone size: .; V gene: TRBV2; CDR3 protein: CASSEDGGINEQFF
J gene: TRBJ1-6; clone size: .; V gene: TRBV5-1; CDR3 protein: CASSLGTGGSSPLHF
J gene: TRBJ2-1; clone size: .; V gene: TRBV5-4; CDR3 protein: CASSSGLVSYNEQFF
J gene: TRBJ1-3; clone size: .; V gene: TRBV6-5; CDR3 protein: CASSYRRAGNTIYF
J gene: TRBJ1-3; clone size: .; V gene: TRBV6-1; CDR3 protein: CASSESGKTGNTIYF
J gene: TRBJ2-7; clone size: .; V gene: TRBV4-2; CDR3 protein: CASSLSRASGSGEQYF
J gene: TRBJ1-4; clone size: .; V gene: TRBV19; CDR3 protein: CASSERARGGEKLFF
J gene: TRBJ1-3; clone size: .; V gene: TRBV7-8; CDR3 protein: CASESTGNGNTIYF
J gene: TRBJ2-2; clone size: .; V gene: TRBV9; CDR3 protein: CASSLRSGTGGGNTGELFF
J gene: TRBJ2-1; clone size: few; V gene: TRBV5-1; CDR3 protein: CASSLQGLPNEQFF
J gene: TRBJ1-5; clone size: .; V gene: TRBV7-2; CDR3 protein: CASSLGGGSNQPQHF
J gene: TRBJ2-2; clone size: .; V gene: TRBV19; CDR3 protein: CASSIMGLAGSGELFF
J gene: TRBJ2-2; clone size: .; V gene: TRBV27; CDR3 protein: CASSWGLVEIGELFF
J gene: TRBJ1-1; clone size: .; V gene: TRBV4-3; CDR3 protein: CASSQDSGANTEAFF
J gene: TRBJ1-5; clone size: .; V gene: TRBV4-2; CDR3 protein: CASSQGGQGDGQPQHF
J gene: TRBJ2-7; clone size: .; V gene: TRBV2; CDR3 protein: CASSNSDTLSYEQYF
J gene: TRBJ1-1; clone size: .; V gene: TRBV5-1; CDR3 protein: CASSLRGITEAFF
J gene: TRBJ1-2; clone size: .; V gene: TRBV11-2; CDR3 protein: CASSLDGTRATLGFYGYTF
J gene: TRBJ1-2; clone size: .; V gene: TRBV7-3; CDR3 protein: CASSLAGGDNYGYTF
J gene: TRBJ2-1; clone size: once; V gene: TRBV5-5; CDR3 protein: CASSYPGTSGIYEQFF
J gene: TRBJ2-2; clone size: .; V gene: TRBV2; CDR3 protein: CASSGQAHTGELFF
J gene: TRBJ2-4; clone size: .; V gene: TRBV6-2/TRBV6-3; CDR3 protein: CASSYTWGENIQYF
J gene: TRBJ2-3; clone size: .; V gene: TRBV7-8; CDR3 protein: CASSFLAGGQTDTQYF
J gene: TRBJ2-1; clone size: once; V gene: TRBV24-1; CDR3 protein: CATSDQTGLNEQFF
J gene: TRBJ2-7; clone size: .; V gene: TRBV12-3/TRBV12-4; CDR3 protein: CASSPGHYEQYF